Below are 6 T cell receptor beta chains sequenced from a single sample in a study of Graves' ophthalmopathy and Graves' hyperthyroidism. TCR beta CDR3 amplification used RNA transcripts. HTBI primers served in a first-round RT-PCR, which a second-round multiplex PCR followed. TCRdb re-called the multiplex PCR reads with MiXCR, one entry per CDR3 protein. The sample includes around 660,000 distinct CDR3 sequences, roughly two fifths of them seen just once. Specimen: peripheral blood. The source is an adult man with Graves' ophthalmopathy.

As regards this clonotype: Since a much larger clone is just one base distant, this may be a read error. The chain combines TRBV10-2 with TRBJ2-7; the D gene could be TRBD1 or TRBD2 (5 bases each). The germline CDR1 and CDR2 sequences are WSHSY and SAAADI. This CDR3 is built from 14 residues. V was cut by 3 bases and J by 3 bases, with 12 bases left in between. The CDR3 region has the DNA TGCGCCAGCAGTGAATTTCGGGGCGGCTACGAGCAGTACTTC. It specifies CASSEFRGGYEQYF.

In regard to this clonotype: Given a much more abundant clone one base away, this may be a read error. The rearrangement joins TRBV5-1 to TRBJ1-1; possibly TRBD1 for D (5 bases). Germline assignment: CDR1 SGHRS and CDR2 YFSETQ. The CDR3 runs 14 residues. The CDR3 loop is CASSRGGENTETFF. CDR3 bases: TGCGCCAGCAGCCGTGGAGGGGAGAACACTGAAACTTTCTTT. Based on the CDR3 plus reference TRBV5-1 and TRBJ1-1, the full variable domain is KAGVTQTPRYLIKTRGQQVTLSCSPISGHRSVSWYQQTPGQGLQFLFEYFSETQRNKGNFPGRFSGRQFSNSRSEMNVSTLELGDSALYLCASSRGGENTETFFGQGTRLTVV.

This clonotype was seen many times. This chain uses TRBV3-1 with TRBJ2-5; no definite D call. The CDR3 length is 12 residues. Deletions cut 1 base from V and 2 bases from J, with 2 bases between. CDR1 is LGHDT and CDR2 is YNNKEL in the germline V gene (reference sequence). CDR3 bases: TGTGCCAGCAGCCAAGCGCAAGAGACCCAGTACTTC. Translation: CASSQAQETQYF.

This clonotype appeared a few times. The chain is built from TRBV6-1 and TRBJ1-1; D is uncertain. From germline, CDR1 is MNHNS and CDR2 SASEGT. This CDR3 has 10 residues. V gave up 7 bases and J gave up 7 bases, with 7 bases separating them. In nucleotides, the CDR3 is TGTGCCAGCAACGCAAATGAAGCTTTCTTT. Translated: CASNANEAFF.

The CDR3 DNA is TGTGCCAGCAGCTCAAGGGGGGTGAGGACCGGGGAGCTGTTTTTT. Translating gives CASSSRGVRTGELFF. The V and J genes are TRBV7-9 and TRBJ2-2, with D perhaps assigned TRBD1 or TRBD2 (6 bases each). Germline CDR1 is SEHNR and CDR2 is FQNEAQ (reference sequence). Trimming stripped 4 bases from V and 5 bases from J, with 14 bases between. CDR3 length: 15 residues.

The chain uses TRBV29-1 and TRBJ2-7, with 10 bases matching TRBD1. J lost 5 bases, V lost 2 bases, and 6 bases had no gene match. Germline CDR1 is SQVTM and CDR2 is ANQGSEA. The CDR3 spans 14 residues. The CDR3: CSVENGQGDHEQYF. CDR3 bases: TGCAGCGTTGAAAACGGACAGGGGGACCACGAGCAGTACTTC.